This entry describes one T cell receptor (beta chain). What antigen it recognizes has not been identified. No base qualities exist here, and no much larger clone lies one base off it. Each collaborating institution followed its own protocols to collect whole blood in K2EDTA tubes. For TCRbeta analysis, collaborators shipped samples in one of three forms: frozen whole blood, isolated PBMCs, or DNA extracted from either of those sample types. Deletion took 3 bases off V and 4 bases off J, with a span of 13 bases between the germline ends. In the germline V gene, CDR1 corresponds to MNHEY and CDR2 to SVGAGI. The CDR3 covers 15 residues, taking in both the cysteine and the phenylalanine. Here the CDR3 DNA is all that survives: 45 bases in frame from base 1. These data belong to a study of blood T cell repertoires in COVID-19 (dated by TCRdb to 2018 to 2020). Study-level background: The collaborator samples originated in the United States, Italy and Spain and spanned the acute and convalescent phases of COVID-19. The prospective study material was composed of cDNA or gDNA derived from T cells, B-cell-depleted T cells, or PBMCs. The dataset comprised deeply sampled blood TCRbeta repertoires from subjects exposed to, actively infected with, or recovered from COVID-19. Where available, HLA class I and class II types were taken from metadata supplied by the sample provider and were not determined by assay-based typing. The repertoires were released in a freely available public database intended as a resource for research on the immune response to SARS-CoV-2. The sample metadata nearly always contained a de-identified subject ID, COVID-19 status, age in years and sex. Samples were obtained from the ongoing ImmuneRACE study (first 160 participants) and from some 1,300 subjects provided by 6 global collaborators.

The immunoSEQ Assay, a bias-controlled multiplex PCR, was used to amplify TCRbeta CDR3 regions from genomic DNA. Regarding the original processing steps: The number of nucleated cells in each sample was estimated by amplification of reference gene primers within the assay. Sequence reads were collapsed and filtered to measure the absolute abundance of every unique TCRbeta CDR3 rearrangement. Productive Simpson clonality was computed per sample as the square root of Simpson's diversity index over productive rearrangements. TCRdb provides this immuneACCESS table in a form limited to in-frame rearrangements. Some clones are lacking; in checked studies, under half of them reflect an unresolved V gene, and why the rest are absent is not known. V and J calls and clone size are as listed in that table; D and trimming were resolved from the DNA. The sample contains 220,000 or so clones, 82% of them found a single time. Together, the top ten hold approximately 4% of the sample.

On the study overall, not on this receptor specifically: The amount of clinical and demographic metadata varied by source and participant and was provided uncurated.

The chain joins TRBV6-5 to TRBJ1-5, with no confidently assigned D gene. The sequence was obtained from a woman older than 75 with acute or convalescent COVID-19. The sequenced sample consisted of peripheral blood. The nucleotides are TGTGCCAGCAGTTATTCCTGGGAGACTAATCAGCCCCAGCATTTT. Its translation reads: CASSYSWETNQPQHF.